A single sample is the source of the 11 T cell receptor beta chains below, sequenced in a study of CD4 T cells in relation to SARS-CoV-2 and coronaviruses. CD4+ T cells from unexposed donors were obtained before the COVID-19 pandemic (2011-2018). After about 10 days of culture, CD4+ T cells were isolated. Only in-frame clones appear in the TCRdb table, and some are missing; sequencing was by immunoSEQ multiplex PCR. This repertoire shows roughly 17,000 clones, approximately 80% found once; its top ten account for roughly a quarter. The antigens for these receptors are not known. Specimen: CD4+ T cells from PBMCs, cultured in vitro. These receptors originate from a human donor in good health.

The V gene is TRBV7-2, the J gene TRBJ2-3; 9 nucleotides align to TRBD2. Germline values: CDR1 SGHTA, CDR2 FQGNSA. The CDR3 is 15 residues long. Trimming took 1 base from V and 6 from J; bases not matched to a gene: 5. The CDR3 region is CASSLGGRAWDTQYF. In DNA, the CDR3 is TGTGCCAGCAGCTTAGGCGGGAGGGCCTGGGATACGCAGTATTTT.

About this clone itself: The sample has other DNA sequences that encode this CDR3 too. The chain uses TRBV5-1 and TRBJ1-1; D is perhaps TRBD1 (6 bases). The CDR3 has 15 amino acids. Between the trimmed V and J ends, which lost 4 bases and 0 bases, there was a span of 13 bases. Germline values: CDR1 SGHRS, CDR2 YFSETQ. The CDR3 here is CASSLAGTMNTEAFF. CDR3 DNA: TGCGCCAGCAGCCTTGCCGGGACAATGAACACTGAAGCTTTCTTT.

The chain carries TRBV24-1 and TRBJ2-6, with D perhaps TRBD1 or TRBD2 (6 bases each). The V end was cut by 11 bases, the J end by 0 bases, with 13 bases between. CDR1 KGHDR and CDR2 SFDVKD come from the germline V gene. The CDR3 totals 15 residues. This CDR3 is CAIGGSPSGANVLTF. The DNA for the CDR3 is TGTGCCATAGGGGGGAGTCCCTCTGGGGCCAACGTCCTGACTTTC.

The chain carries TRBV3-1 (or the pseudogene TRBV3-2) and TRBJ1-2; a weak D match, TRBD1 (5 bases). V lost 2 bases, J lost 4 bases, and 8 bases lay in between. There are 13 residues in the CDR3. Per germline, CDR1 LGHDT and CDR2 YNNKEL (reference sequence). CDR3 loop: CASSQRGGYGYTF. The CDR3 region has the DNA TGTGCCAGCAGCCAACGGGGCGGCTATGGCTACACCTTC.

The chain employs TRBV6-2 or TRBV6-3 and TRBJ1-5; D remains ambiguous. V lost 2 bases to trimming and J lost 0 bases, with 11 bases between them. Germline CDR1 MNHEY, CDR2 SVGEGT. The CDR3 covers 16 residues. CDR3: CASSYDVVYSNQPQHF. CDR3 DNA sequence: TGTGCCAGCAGTTACGACGTAGTCTATAGCAATCAGCCCCAGCATTTT.

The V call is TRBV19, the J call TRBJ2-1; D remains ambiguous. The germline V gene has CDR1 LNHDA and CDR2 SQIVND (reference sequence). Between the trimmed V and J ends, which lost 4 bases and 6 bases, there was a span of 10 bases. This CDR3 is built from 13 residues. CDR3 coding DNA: TGTGCCAGTAGTACACTGTTAGCCAATGAGCAGTTCTTC. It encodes CASSTLLANEQFF.

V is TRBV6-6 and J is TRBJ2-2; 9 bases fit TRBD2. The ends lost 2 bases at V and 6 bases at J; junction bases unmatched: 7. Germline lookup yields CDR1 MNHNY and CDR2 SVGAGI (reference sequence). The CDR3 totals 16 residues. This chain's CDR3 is CASSYLLAGIPGELFF. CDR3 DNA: TGTGCCAGCAGTTACCTACTAGCGGGCATACCCGGGGAGCTGTTTTTT.

This chain's CDR3 is CASSVAPTGTGSYEQYF. In DNA, the CDR3 is TGTGCCAGCAGCGTAGCCCCCACCGGGACAGGTTCCTACGAGCAGTACTTC. The chain is built from TRBV9 and TRBJ2-7; 8 nucleotides align to TRBD1. Germline CDR1 and CDR2: SGDLS and YYNGEE. This CDR3 is 17 amino acids long. Trimming removed 0 bases from V and 1 base from J; junction bases left unmatched: 9.

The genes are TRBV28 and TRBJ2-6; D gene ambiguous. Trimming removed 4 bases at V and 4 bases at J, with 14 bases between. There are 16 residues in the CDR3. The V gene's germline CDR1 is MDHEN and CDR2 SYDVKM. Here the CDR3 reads CASSSRTGSGANVLTF. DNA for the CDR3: TGTGCCAGCAGTTCTCGGACCGGATCCGGGGCCAACGTCCTGACTTTC.

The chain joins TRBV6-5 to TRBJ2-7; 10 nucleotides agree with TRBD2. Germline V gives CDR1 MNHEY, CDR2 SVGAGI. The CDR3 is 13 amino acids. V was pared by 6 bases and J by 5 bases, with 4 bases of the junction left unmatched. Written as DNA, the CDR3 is TGTGCCAGCAGACCTGGGACTAGCGACGAGCAGTACTTC. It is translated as CASRPGTSDEQYF.

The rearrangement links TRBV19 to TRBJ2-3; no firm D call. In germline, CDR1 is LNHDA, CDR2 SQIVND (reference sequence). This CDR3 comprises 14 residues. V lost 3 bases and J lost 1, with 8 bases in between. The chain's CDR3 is CASSIQFGTDTQYF. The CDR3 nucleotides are TGTGCCAGTAGTATCCAGTTCGGCACAGATACGCAGTATTTT. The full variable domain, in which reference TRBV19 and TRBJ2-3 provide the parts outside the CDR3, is DGGITQSPKYLFRKEGQNVTLSCEQNLNHDAMYWYRQDPGQGLRLIYYSQIVNDFQKGDIAEGYSVSREKKESFPLTVTSAQKNPTAFYLCASSIQFGTDTQYFGPGTRLTVL.